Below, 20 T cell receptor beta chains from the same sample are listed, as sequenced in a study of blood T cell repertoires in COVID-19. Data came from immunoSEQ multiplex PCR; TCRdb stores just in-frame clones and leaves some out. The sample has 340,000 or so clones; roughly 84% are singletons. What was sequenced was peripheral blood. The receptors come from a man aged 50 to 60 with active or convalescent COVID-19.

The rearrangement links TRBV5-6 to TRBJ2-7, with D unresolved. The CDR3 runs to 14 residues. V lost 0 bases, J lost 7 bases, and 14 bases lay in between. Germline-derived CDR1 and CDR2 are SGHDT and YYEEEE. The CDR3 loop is CASSLAPGNGEQYF. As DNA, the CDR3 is TGTGCCAGCAGCTTGGCCCCAGGAAATGGGGAGCAGTACTTC.

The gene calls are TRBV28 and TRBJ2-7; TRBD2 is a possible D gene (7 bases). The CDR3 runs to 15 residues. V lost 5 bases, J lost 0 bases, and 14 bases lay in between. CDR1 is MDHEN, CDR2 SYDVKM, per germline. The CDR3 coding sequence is TGTGCCAGCAGTGCGTCCGGGGGGCTCTCCTACGAGCAGTACTTC. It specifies CASSASGGLSYEQYF.

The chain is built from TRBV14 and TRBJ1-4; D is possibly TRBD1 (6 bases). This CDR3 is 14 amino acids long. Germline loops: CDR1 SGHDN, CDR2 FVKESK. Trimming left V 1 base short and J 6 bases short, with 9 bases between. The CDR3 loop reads CASSQVGGYEKLFF. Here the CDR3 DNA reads TGTGCCAGCAGCCAAGTTGGGGGCTATGAAAAACTGTTTTTT.

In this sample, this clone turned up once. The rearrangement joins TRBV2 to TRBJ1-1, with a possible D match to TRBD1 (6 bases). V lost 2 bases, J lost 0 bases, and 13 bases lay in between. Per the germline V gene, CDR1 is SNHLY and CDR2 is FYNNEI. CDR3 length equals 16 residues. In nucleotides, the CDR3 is TGTGCCAGCAGTGAATTCCAGGGGTCGATGAACACTGAAGCTTTCTTT. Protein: CASSEFQGSMNTEAFF.

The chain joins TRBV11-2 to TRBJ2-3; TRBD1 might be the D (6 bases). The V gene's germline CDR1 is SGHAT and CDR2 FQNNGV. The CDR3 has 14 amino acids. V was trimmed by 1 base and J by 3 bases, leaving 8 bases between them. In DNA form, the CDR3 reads TGTGCCAGCAGCTTAGGTACAGGGACAGATACGCAGTATTTT. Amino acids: CASSLGTGTDTQYF.

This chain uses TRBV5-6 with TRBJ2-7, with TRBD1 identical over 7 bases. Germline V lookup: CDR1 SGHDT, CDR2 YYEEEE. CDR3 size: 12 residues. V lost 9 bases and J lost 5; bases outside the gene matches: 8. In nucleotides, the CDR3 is TGTGCCACCAGACGACAGGGTGACGAGCAGTACTTC. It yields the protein CATRRQGDEQYF.

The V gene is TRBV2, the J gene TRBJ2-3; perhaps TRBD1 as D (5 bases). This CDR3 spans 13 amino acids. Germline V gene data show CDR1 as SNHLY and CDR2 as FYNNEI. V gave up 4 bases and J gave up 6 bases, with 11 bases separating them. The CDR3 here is CASSVGRQDTQYF. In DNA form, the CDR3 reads TGTGCCAGCAGTGTGGGCAGACAGGATACGCAGTATTTT.

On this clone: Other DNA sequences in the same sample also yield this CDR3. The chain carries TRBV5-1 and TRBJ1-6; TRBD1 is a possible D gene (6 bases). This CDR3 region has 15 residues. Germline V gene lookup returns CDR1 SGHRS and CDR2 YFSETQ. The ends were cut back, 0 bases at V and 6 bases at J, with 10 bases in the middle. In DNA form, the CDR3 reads TGCGCCAGCAGCTTGGGCACAGGGAGTAATTCACCCCTCCACTTT. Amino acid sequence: CASSLGTGSNSPLHF.

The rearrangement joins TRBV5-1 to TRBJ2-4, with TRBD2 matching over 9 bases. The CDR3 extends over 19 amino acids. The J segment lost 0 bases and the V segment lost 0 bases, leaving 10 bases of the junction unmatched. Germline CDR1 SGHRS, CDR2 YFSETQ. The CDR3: CASSLGDSGSVLAKNIQYF. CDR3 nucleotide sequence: TGCGCCAGCAGCTTGGGTGATAGCGGGAGTGTCTTAGCCAAAAACATTCAGTACTTC.

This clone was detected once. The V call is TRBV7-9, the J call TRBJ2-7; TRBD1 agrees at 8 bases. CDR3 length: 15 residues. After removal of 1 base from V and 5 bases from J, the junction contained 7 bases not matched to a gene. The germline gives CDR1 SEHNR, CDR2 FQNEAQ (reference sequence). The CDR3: CASSLDSGGVDEQYF. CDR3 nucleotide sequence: TGTGCCAGCAGCTTAGATTCAGGGGGCGTCGACGAGCAGTACTTC.

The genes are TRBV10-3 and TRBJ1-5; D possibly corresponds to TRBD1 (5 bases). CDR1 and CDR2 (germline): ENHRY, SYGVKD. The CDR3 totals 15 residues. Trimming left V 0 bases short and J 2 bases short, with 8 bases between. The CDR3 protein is CAISESGRGNQPQHF. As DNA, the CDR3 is TGTGCCATCAGTGAGTCGGGCAGGGGCAATCAGCCCCAGCATTTT.

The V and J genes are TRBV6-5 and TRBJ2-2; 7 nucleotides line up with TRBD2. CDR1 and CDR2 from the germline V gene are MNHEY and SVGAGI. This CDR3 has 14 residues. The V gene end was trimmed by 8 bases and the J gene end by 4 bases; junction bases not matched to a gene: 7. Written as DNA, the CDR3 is TGTGCCAGCGGAAGGCCGGGGGGCACCGGGGAGCTGTTTTTT. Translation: CASGRPGGTGELFF.

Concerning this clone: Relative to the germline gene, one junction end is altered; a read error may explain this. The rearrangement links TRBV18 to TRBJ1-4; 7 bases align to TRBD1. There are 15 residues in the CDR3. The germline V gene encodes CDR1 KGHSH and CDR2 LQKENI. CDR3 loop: CASSPQGLTNEKLFF. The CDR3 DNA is TGTGCCAGCTCCCCACAGGGGTTAACTAATGAAAAACTGTTTTTT.

The CDR3: CASSPGPTNYGYTF. The DNA for the CDR3 is TGTGCCAGCTCACCTGGCCCAACTAACTATGGCTACACCTTC. This chain joins TRBV18 and TRBJ1-2; D not resolved. The CDR3 has 14 amino acids. Germline values: CDR1 KGHSH, CDR2 LQKENI. The V end was cut by 3 bases, the J end by 0 bases, with 8 bases between.

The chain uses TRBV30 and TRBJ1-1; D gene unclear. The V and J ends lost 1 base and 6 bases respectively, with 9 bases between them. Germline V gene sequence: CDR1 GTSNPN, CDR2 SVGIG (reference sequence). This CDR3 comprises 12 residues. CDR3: CAWSGGGPEAFF. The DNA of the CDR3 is TGTGCCTGGAGTGGGGGAGGGCCTGAAGCTTTCTTT.

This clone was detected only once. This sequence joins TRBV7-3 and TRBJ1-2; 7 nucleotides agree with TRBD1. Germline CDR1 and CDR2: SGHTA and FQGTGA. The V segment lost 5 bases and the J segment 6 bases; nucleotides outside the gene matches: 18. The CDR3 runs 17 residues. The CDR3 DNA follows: TGTGCCAGCAGCCCCGGGCCCCAAAACAGGGGAAACGATGGCTACACCTTC. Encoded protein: CASSPGPQNRGNDGYTF.

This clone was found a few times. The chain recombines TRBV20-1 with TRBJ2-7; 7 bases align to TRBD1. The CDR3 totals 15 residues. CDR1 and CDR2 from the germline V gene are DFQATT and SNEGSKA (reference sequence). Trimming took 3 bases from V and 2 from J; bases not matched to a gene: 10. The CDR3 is CSASGTDRVTYEQYF. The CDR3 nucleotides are TGCAGTGCTAGTGGAACAGACAGGGTTACCTACGAGCAGTACTTC.

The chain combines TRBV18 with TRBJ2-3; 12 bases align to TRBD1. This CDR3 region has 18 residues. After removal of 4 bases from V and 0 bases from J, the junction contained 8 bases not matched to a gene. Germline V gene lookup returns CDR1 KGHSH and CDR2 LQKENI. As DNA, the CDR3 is TGTGCCAGCTCACTAGCCGGGACAGGGGGCAGTAGCACAGATACGCAGTATTTT. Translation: CASSLAGTGGSSTDTQYF.

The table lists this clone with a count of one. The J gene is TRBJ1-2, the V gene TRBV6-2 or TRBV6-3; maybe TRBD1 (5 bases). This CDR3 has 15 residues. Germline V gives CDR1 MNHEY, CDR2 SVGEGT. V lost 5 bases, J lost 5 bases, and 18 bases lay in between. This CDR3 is CASSPTAGNLYGYTF. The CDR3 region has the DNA TGTGCCAGCAGTCCCACGGCAGGGAATTTGTATGGCTACACCTTC.

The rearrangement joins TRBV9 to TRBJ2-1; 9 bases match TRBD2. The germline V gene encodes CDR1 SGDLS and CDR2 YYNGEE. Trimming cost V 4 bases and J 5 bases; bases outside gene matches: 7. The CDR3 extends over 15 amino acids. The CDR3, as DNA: TGTGCCAGCAGCAACCAGCCTAGCGGGGACAATGAGCAGTTCTTC. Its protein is CASSNQPSGDNEQFF.